A single count supports the clone carrying this TCR beta chain. The antigen is unknown. Some clones are missing from TCRdb's copy, which holds only in-frame ones; the method was immunoSEQ multiplex PCR. The top ten hold roughly 0.15% of the sample, which has some 110,000 clones, just under 95% seen once. The data originate from a study of OX40 agonist ivuxolimab in advanced cancers. Study background: Participants averaged 60 years of age (range roughly 23 to 79) and were around 80% male. Whole-study results and caveats: Mean expanded clone counts were higher in CD8+ than CD4+ T cells. The 0.1-3.0 mg/kg partial responders had among the lowest clonal expansion.

The germline gives CDR1 SGHRS, CDR2 YFSETQ. After removal of 6 bases from V and 0 bases from J, the junction contained 7 bases not matched to a gene. This CDR3 has 15 residues. J is TRBJ2-3 and V is TRBV5-1; 7 bases line up with TRBD1. Specimen: CD4+ or CD8+ T cells sorted from blood, collected in a trial of the OX40 agonist ivuxolimab. The receptor's source is an adult with an advanced solid tumor such as melanoma, head and neck, liver or kidney cancer. The CDR3 is CASTRDRASTDTQYF. The CDR3 DNA reads TGCGCCAGCACCCGCGACAGGGCTAGCACAGATACGCAGTATTTT.